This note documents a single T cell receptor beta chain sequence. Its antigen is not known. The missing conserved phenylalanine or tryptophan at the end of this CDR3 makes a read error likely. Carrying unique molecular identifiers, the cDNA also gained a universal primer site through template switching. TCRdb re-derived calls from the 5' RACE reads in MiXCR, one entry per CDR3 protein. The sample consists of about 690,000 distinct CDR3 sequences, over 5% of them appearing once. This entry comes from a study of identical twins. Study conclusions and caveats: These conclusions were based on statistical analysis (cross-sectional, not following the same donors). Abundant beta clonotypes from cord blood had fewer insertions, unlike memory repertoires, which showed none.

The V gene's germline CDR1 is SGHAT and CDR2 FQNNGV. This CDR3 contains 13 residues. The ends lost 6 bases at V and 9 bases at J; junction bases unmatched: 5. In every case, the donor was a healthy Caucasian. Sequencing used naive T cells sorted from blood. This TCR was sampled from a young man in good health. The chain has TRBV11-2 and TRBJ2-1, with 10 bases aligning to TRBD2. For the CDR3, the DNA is TGTGCCAGCAGAACCGGGACTAGCGCTGAGCAGTTCTAC. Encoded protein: CASRTGTSAEQFY.